The 20 T cell receptor beta chains below come from one sample, sequenced in a study of CD8+CD57+ T cells in acquired aplastic anemia. TCR beta VDJ and CDR3 were profiled, and genomic DNA was the template. TCRdb called the reads again in MiXCR, with one record for every CDR3 protein. The table has approximately 170,000 distinct CDR3 sequences, less than 70% seen once. Sequencing used sorted CD4+, CD8+, or CD8+CD57+ T cells (not recorded which) from PBMCs. All receptors derive from a human donor in good health, serving as a control.

The chain combines TRBV20-1 with TRBJ2-5; TRBD2 aligns across 12 bases. The CDR3 spans 16 residues. V lost 1 base to trimming and J lost 5 bases; unmatched junction nucleotides: 8. Germline V gene sequence: CDR1 DFQATT, CDR2 SNEGSKA (reference sequence). DNA of the CDR3: TGCAGTGCTAGAGCGGGGCCTAGCGGGGGGGGGGAGACCCAGTACTTC. Translation: CSARAGPSGGGETQYF.

The chain uses TRBV7-8 and TRBJ1-2; 11 nucleotides match TRBD1. Germline V gene lookup returns CDR1 SGHVS and CDR2 FQNEAQ. This CDR3 is built from 15 residues. After removal of 3 bases from V and 7 bases from J, the junction contained 7 bases not matched to a gene. The CDR3 DNA is TGTGCCAGCAGCTTTGGACAGGGGGCAAGTAGTGGCTACACCTTC. It codes for CASSFGQGASSGYTF.

This clonotype was counted at least ten times. Relative to the germline gene, one junction end is altered; a read error may explain this. The chain links TRBV20-1 to TRBJ2-5; tentatively, D is TRBD2 (5 bases). CDR3 length: 10 amino acids. Germline loops: CDR1 DFQATT, CDR2 SNEGSKA (reference sequence). The chain's CDR3 is CSAREVLVVF. The CDR3 DNA sequence: TGCAGTGCTAGAGAGGTACTAGTCGTCTTC.

This clonotype was seen at least ten times. The gene calls are TRBV12-3 or TRBV12-4 and TRBJ1-3; 8 bases fit TRBD1. The CDR3 contains 15 residues. With 7 bases clipped from V and 1 base from J, the junction kept 6 bases outside the gene matches. The CDR3 DNA reads as TGTGCCAGCACTCCGGGACAGGCGTCTGGAAACACCATATATTTT. This encodes CASTPGQASGNTIYF.

This chain connects TRBV5-1 to TRBJ1-4; 9 bases map to TRBD1. V was clipped by 4 bases and J by 7 bases; unmatched bases: 8. The length of the CDR3 is 15 residues. Germline V gene sequence: CDR1 SGHRS, CDR2 YFSETQ. CDR3 in amino acids: CASSPGQGPFEKLFF. The CDR3, as DNA: TGCGCCAGCAGCCCGGGACAGGGTCCCTTTGAAAAACTGTTTTTT.

This clonotype was seen ten or more times. This chain connects TRBV19 to TRBJ1-1; D uncertain. Trimming took 10 bases from V and 5 from J, leaving 11 bases between them. There are 11 residues in the CDR3. From germline, CDR1 is LNHDA and CDR2 SQIVND (reference sequence). CDR3 DNA: TGTGCCACCCTGGGGTGGACTGAAGCTTTCTTT. Protein sequence: CATLGWTEAFF.

This chain uses TRBV5-4 with TRBJ2-3; 7 nucleotides align to TRBD2. Trimming cost V 5 bases and J 1 base; bases outside gene matches: 10. Germline CDR1 is SGHNT and CDR2 is YYREEE (reference sequence). The CDR3 loop spans 16 amino acids. The CDR3: CASRRASGWGTDTQYF. In DNA, the CDR3 is TGTGCCAGCAGACGAGCTAGCGGTTGGGGCACAGATACGCAGTATTTT.

Remarks on this clonotype: This CDR3 is missing its conserved last phenylalanine or tryptophan, likely due to a read error. The chain is built from TRBV18 and TRBJ2-5; D is ambiguous. Germline CDR1 is KGHSH and CDR2 is LQKENI. The CDR3 runs 11 residues. The V end was cut by 3 bases, the J end by 5 bases, with 4 bases between. The CDR3: CASSPGETQYS. The CDR3 region has the DNA TGTGCCAGCTCACCCGGGGAGACCCAGTACTCC.

This clonotype has just a few counts. A read error may produce the germline difference seen at one junction end. This sequence joins TRBV20-1 and TRBJ1-5; TRBD1 matches at 8 bases. Germline CDR1 DFQATT, CDR2 SNEGSKA (reference sequence). There are 14 residues in the CDR3. The CDR3 loop is CSARVDRENRPQHF. CDR3 bases: TGCAGTGCTAGAGTGGACAGGGAAAATCGGCCCCAGCATTTT.

This chain joins TRBV7-2 and TRBJ1-6; 9 nucleotides line up with TRBD1. From germline, CDR1 is SGHTA and CDR2 FQGNSA. The CDR3 is 14 residues long. V dropped 5 bases and J dropped 13; count of bases not matched to a gene: 9. Written as DNA, the CDR3 is TGTGCCAGCAGCGCCGGGACAGGGCTAATCCCCCTCCACTTT. Protein sequence: CASSAGTGLIPLHF.

This chain links TRBV24-1 with TRBJ2-3; no reliable D call. The length of the CDR3 is 17 residues. CDR1 KGHDR and CDR2 SFDVKD come from the germline V gene. Trimming took off 3 bases at V and 1 base at J, with 16 bases between the two ends. CDR3 nucleotides: TGTGCCACCAGTGATGCACGGACGGATGCCGGCACAGATACGCAGTATTTT. The encoded protein is CATSDARTDAGTDTQYF.

This clonotype was counted ten times or more. The rearrangement links TRBV7-8 to TRBJ2-3, with 15 bases matching TRBD2. CDR3 length: 19 residues. V shed 5 bases and J 6 bases; nucleotides not matched to a gene: 15. CDR1 and CDR2 (germline): SGHVS, FQNEAQ. Written as DNA, the CDR3 is TGTGCCAGCAGCCCCAGGGGACTAGCGGGGGGTACCCACAGGGATACGCAGTATTTT. Translated: CASSPRGLAGGTHRDTQYF.

On this clonotype itself: A single base separates this from a much larger clone, so it may be a read error. This chain joins TRBV5-1 and TRBJ2-1, with 7 bases aligning to TRBD1. The V gene's germline CDR1 is SGHRS and CDR2 YFSETQ. This CDR3 contains 15 residues. With 3 bases clipped from V and 8 bases from J, the junction kept 11 bases outside the gene matches. The CDR3, as DNA: TGCGCCAGCAGCTCAGAGACAGGGCTAAGGGATGAGCAGTTCTTC. Encoded protein: CASSSETGLRDEQFF.

This clonotype was found many times. The CDR3 reads CASSLRVGQGSNQPQHF. DNA for the CDR3: TGTGCCAGCAGTTTGAGGGTGGGACAGGGCTCCAATCAGCCCCAGCATTTT. This chain connects TRBV12-3 or TRBV12-4 to TRBJ1-5; TRBD1 matches at 9 bases. The V and J ends lost 3 bases and 3 bases, in that order; junction bases with no gene match: 9. The CDR3 extends over 17 amino acids.

In this sample, this clonotype turned up many times. The CDR3 DNA follows: TGTGCCAGCAGCCGACAGGGGGTAAATCAGCCCCAGCATTTT. As protein: CASSRQGVNQPQHF. The chain uses TRBV12-3 or TRBV12-4 and TRBJ1-5, with TRBD1 matching 9 bases. V lost 6 bases, J lost 4 bases, and 4 bases stayed unmatched. This CDR3 region has 14 residues.

There are a few counts of this clonotype. Germline and junction disagree at one end, which may indicate a read error. The chain has TRBV24-1 and TRBJ2-1, with TRBD2 identical over 8 bases. The CDR3 spans 14 residues. Looked up from germline, CDR1 is KGHDR and CDR2 is SFDVKD. The CDR3 loop is CAISEVRAGGEQFF. The DNA for the CDR3 is TGTGCCATCAGTGAGGTCAGGGCGGGGGGTGAGCAGTTCTTC.

The rearrangement uses TRBV20-1 and TRBJ1-5, with TRBD1 matching over 9 bases. Losses at the gene ends were 0 bases for V and 5 bases for J; bases not matched to a gene: 5. CDR1 is DFQATT, CDR2 SNEGSKA, per germline (reference sequence). The CDR3 sequence is 15 residues long. The CDR3 protein is CSARDRTGAHQPQHF. CDR3 bases: TGCAGTGCTAGAGATCGGACAGGGGCCCATCAGCCCCAGCATTTT.

This chain uses TRBV10-3 with TRBJ2-3; perhaps TRBD1 as D (5 bases). Germline values: CDR1 ENHRY, CDR2 SYGVKD. The ends were cut back, 4 bases at V and 2 bases at J, with 7 bases in the middle. The CDR3 spans 13 residues. CDR3 region: CAISGQYTDTQYF. In nucleotides, the CDR3 is TGTGCCATCAGTGGACAGTACACAGATACGCAGTATTTT.

J is TRBJ2-1 and V is TRBV10-2; D is perhaps TRBD2 (5 bases). Trimming stripped 10 bases from V and 0 bases from J, with 19 bases between. Germline CDR1 and CDR2: WSHSY and SAAADI. The CDR3 is 16 residues long. The DNA of the CDR3 is TGCGCCACCACGGGGATTCGCTTCTTCTCCTACAATGAGCAGTTCTTC. Translated, it gives CATTGIRFFSYNEQFF.

The chain joins TRBV20-1 to TRBJ2-1; the D call may be TRBD1 or TRBD2 (7 bases each). Germline V gene data show CDR1 as DFQATT and CDR2 as SNEGSKA (reference sequence). V was clipped by 2 bases and J by 0 bases, with 17 bases between them. This CDR3 comprises 17 residues. CDR3 bases: TGCAGTGCTAGATCAGGGGGAGCGGGGAGCTCCTACAATGAGCAGTTCTTC. Amino acids: CSARSGGAGSSYNEQFF.